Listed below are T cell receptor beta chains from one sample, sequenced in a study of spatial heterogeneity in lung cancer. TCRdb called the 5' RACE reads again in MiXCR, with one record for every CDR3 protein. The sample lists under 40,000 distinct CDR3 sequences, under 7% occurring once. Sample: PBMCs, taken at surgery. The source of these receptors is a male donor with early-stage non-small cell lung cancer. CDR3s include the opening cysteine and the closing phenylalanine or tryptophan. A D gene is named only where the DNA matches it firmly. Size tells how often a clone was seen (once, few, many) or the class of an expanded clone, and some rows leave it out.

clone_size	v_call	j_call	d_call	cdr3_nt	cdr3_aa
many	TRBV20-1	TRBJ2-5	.	TGCAGTGCAGGGGGGAGAGAGACCCAGTACTTC	CSAGGRETQYF
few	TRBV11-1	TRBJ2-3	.	TGTGCCAGCAGCTTAGCGCGGGCAGATACGCAGTATTTT	CASSLARADTQYF
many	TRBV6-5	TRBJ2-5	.	TGTGCCAGCAGTTACTCGAAGGCGGGGCGAGAGACCCAGTACTTC	CASSYSKAGRETQYF
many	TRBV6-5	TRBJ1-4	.	TGTGCCAGCAGTTACGACAGATATGAAAAACTGTTTTTT	CASSYDRYEKLFF
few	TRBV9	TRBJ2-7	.	TGTGCCAGCAGCGTAGCTGCGGCCTCCTACGAGCAGTACTTC	CASSVAAASYEQYF
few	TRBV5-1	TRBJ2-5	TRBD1	TGCGCCAGCAGCTTAGGACAGGGTTCGGAGACCCAGTACTTC	CASSLGQGSETQYF
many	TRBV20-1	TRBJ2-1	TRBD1	TGCAGTGCCCGAAGCGGGACAGGGGACTACAATGAGCAGTTCTTC	CSARSGTGDYNEQFF
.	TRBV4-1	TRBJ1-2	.	TGCGCCAGCAGCCGAGGCTCAGATAGAACTAACTATGGCTACACCTTC	CASSRGSDRTNYGYTF
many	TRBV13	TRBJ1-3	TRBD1	TGTGCCAGCAGCTGGGGACAGCCCTCTGGAAACACCATATATTTT	CASSWGQPSGNTIYF
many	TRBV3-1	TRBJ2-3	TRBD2	TGTGCCAGCAGCCTTGGTGGGCTAGCGGGTCGCGACGGGCAGTATTTT	CASSLGGLAGRDGQYF
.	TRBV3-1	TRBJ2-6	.	TGTGCCAGCAGCCCCCCAGGGACTGGGGCCAACGTCCTGACTTTC	CASSPPGTGANVLTF
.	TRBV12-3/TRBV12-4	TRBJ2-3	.	TGTGCCAGCAGTCCCAGGGGGGGGACTGGGGGTAATACGCAGTATTTT	CASSPRGGTGGNTQYF
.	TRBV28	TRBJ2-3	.	TGTGCCAGCAGTCAGGACTTTTATACGCAGTATTTT	CASSQDFYTQYF
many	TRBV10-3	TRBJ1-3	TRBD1	TGTGCCATCAGTGATGGACAGGGGGGAAACACCATATATTTT	CAISDGQGGNTIYF
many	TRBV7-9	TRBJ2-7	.	TGTGCCAGCAGCTTAGCGACGGGGGCCTACGAGCAGTACTTC	CASSLATGAYEQYF
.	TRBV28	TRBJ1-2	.	TGTGCCAGCAGTTTAGAGGCGGTCACGGCTAACTATGGCTACACCTTC	CASSLEAVTANYGYTF
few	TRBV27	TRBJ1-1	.	TGTGCCAGCAGTCCCTCGTCCCGGGCTGAAGCTTTCTTT	CASSPSSRAEAFF
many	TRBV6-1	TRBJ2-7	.	TGTGCCAGCAAAAGAGGAGTGGAATCCCTCGAGCAGTACTTC	CASKRGVESLEQYF
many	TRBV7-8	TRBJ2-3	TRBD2	TGTGCCAGCAGCTTAGCAGTAGCGGGGGGTCGCACAGATACGCAGTATTTT	CASSLAVAGGRTDTQYF
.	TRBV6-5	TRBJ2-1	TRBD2	TGTGCCAGCAGTTACTCCGCGGGGGGGGCCGAACTTTTGGATGAGCAGTTCTTC	CASSYSAGGAELLDEQFF
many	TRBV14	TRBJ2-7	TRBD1	TGTGCCAGCAGCCGCCTCTCGACAGGGGGAAGCTACGAGCAGTACTTC	CASSRLSTGGSYEQYF
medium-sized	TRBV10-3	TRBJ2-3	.	TGTGCCATCAGTGAGGACAGCAGTCCACAGGATACGCAGTATTTT	CAISEDSSPQDTQYF
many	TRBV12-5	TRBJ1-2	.	TGTGCTAGTGGTTGGGTAGGCTACACCTTC	CASGWVGYTF
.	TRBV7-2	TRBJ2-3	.	TGTGCCAGCAACCAGCAGGGCCCCACAGATACGCAGTATTTT	CASNQQGPTDTQYF
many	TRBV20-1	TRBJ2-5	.	TGCAGTGCTAGAGATAAACTTCGTGAGACCCAGTACTTC	CSARDKLRETQYF
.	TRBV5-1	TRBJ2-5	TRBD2	TGCGCCAGCAGCTCCGGGACTAGCGGGCCCAAAGGGACCCAGTACTTC	CASSSGTSGPKGTQYF
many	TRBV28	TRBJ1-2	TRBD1	TGTGCCAGCAGCTCGACAGGGTCCTCCTATGGCTACACCTTC	CASSSTGSSYGYTF
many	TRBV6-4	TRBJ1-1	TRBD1	TGTGCCAGCAGTCCAGACAGGGAGGTTACTGAAGCTTTCTTT	CASSPDREVTEAFF
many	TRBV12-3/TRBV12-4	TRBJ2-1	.	TGTGCCAGCAGTTTCCTATACAATGAGCAGTTCTTC	CASSFLYNEQFF
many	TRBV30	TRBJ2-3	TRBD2	TGTGCCTGGAGTCTGGGACTAGGGGGAAGCACAGATACGCAGTATTTT	CAWSLGLGGSTDTQYF
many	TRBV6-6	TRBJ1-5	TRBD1	TGTGCCAGCACACAACAGGGGGCTTATCAGCCCCAGCATTTT	CASTQQGAYQPQHF
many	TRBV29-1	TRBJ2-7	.	TGCAGCGTTGTCAAGGGATTCTCCTACGAGCAGTACTTC	CSVVKGFSYEQYF
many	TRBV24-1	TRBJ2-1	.	TGTGCCACCAGTGATTTAGGCAGGGGTAACAATGAGCAGTTCTTC	CATSDLGRGNNEQFF
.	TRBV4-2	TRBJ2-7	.	TGTGCCAGCAGCCAAGACGAGGTTTACGAGCAGCACTTC	CASSQDEVYEQHF
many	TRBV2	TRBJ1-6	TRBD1	TGTGCCAGCAGTGAAACAGGGGCAGTGAATTCACCCCTCCACTTT	CASSETGAVNSPLHF
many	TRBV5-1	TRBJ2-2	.	TGCGCCAGCAGCTTGGCCCAGGGAAGGACCGGGGAGCTGTTTTTT	CASSLAQGRTGELFF
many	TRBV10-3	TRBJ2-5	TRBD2	TGTGCCATCAGCCGGACTAGCGGGGGGGCAGAAGAGACCCAGTACTTC	CAISRTSGGAEETQYF
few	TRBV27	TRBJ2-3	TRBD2	TGTGCCAGCAGTTTCACTATAGCGGGGGCAGATACGCAGTATTTT	CASSFTIAGADTQYF
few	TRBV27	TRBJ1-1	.	TGTGCCAGCAGTTTGATGAGCCGGGGGAGCACTGAAGCTTTCTTT	CASSLMSRGSTEAFF
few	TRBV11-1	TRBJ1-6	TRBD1	TGTGCCAGCAGCGTCGGACAGGGGAATTCACCCCTCCACTTT	CASSVGQGNSPLHF
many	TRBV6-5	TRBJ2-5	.	TGTGCCAGCAGTCGAAGCGGATCCCAAGAGACCCAGTACTTC	CASSRSGSQETQYF
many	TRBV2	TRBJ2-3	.	TGTGCCAGCAAACGCCCTTCGGGCACAGATACGCAGTATTTT	CASKRPSGTDTQYF
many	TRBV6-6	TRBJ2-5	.	TGTGCCAGCTCTCTAGCGTCTTCGGAGACCCAGTACTTC	CASSLASSETQYF
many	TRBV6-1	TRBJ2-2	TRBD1	TGTGCCAGCATCCAGGGACAGGGCACCGGGGAGCTGTTTTTT	CASIQGQGTGELFF
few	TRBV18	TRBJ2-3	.	TGTGCCAGCTCACCGGACGGTAACACAGATACGCAGTATTTT	CASSPDGNTDTQYF